Sequencing of this TCR beta chain was carried out in a study of naive CD8 T cells in extremely preterm neonates. Assay used: immunoSEQ multiplex PCR; TCRdb lists only in-frame clones, some missing. The data show a few thousand clones, roughly 95% seen once. Study-wide results and limits: Preterm neonates had significantly lower iChao1 richness than other age groups. Term neonates 0.4% to 0.5%, young children around 0.03%, adults about 0.01%; preterm neonates shared 2.5% to 3%. Compared with older groups, preterm CDR3s were shorter, with fewer N additions and less trimming.

Of note for this clone: What it binds is not known.

Extremely preterm births at about 23-28 weeks of gestation supplied the samples. Sorted cells: live naive CD8+ T cells, CD45RA+CCR7+, Annexin V-negative. Each sample had roughly 20,000–100,000 sorted naive CD8+ T cells. CDR1 and CDR2 (germline): MNHEY, SMNVEV (reference sequence). The CDR3 runs 13 residues. The germline V and J ends were trimmed by 6 bases and 3 bases, with 12 bases remaining between them. The sequence derives from a boy who was born preterm. The V gene is TRBV27, the J gene TRBJ2-7; D possibly matches TRBD1 or TRBD2 (5 bases each). Material: naive CD8+ T cells from cord blood. The CDR3 nucleotides read TGTGCCAGCAGGAGGGCAGGGATCTACGAGCAGTACTTC. The encoded protein is CASRRAGIYEQYF.